One sample yielded the 16 T cell receptor beta chains listed below, sequenced in a study of CD4 T cell repertoires in COVID-19. Profiled with immunoSEQ multiplex PCR; TCRdb holds only in-frame clones, not every one. The repertoire holds 65,000 to 95,000 clones, roughly four fifths seen once, with roughly 0.6% in the top ten. The sample here was CD4+ T cells from peripheral blood, taken after recovery from COVID-19. The origin of the receptors is a human donor who had COVID-19.

J is TRBJ2-2 and V is TRBV6-5; maybe TRBD2 (6 bases). CDR1 and CDR2 from the germline V gene are MNHEY and SVGAGI. CDR3 length equals 13 residues. Between the trimmed V and J ends, which lost 8 bases and 6 bases, there was a span of 13 bases. The CDR3 protein is CASASVASGELFF. The CDR3 DNA reads as TGTGCCAGCGCTAGCGTGGCCTCCGGGGAGCTGTTTTTT.

The chain employs TRBV2 and TRBJ2-7, with TRBD2 identical over 7 bases. This CDR3 has 16 residues. Trimming took 4 bases from V and 2 from J; bases not matched to a gene: 11. The V gene's germline CDR1 is SNHLY and CDR2 FYNNEI. The CDR3 is CASSVGAGDVPYEQYF. The CDR3 DNA sequence: TGTGCCAGCAGTGTAGGGGCGGGAGATGTACCCTACGAGCAGTACTTC.

In its sample, this clone was seen once. DNA for the CDR3: TGCGCCAGCAGCTTGGGACAGGGGGCTAGTGGCTACACCTTC. The encoded protein is CASSLGQGASGYTF. The V gene is TRBV5-1, the J gene TRBJ1-2, with 10 bases fitting TRBD1. Per germline, CDR1 SGHRS and CDR2 YFSETQ. Trimming cost V 0 bases and J 7 bases; bases outside gene matches: 3. CDR3 length: 14 residues.

This sequence joins TRBV27 and TRBJ2-7; 12 nucleotides line up with TRBD2. There are 13 residues in the CDR3. Unmatched junction bases numbered 6, after V lost 9 bases and J lost 6 bases. Per the germline V gene, CDR1 is MNHEY and CDR2 is SMNVEV (reference sequence). Here the CDR3 DNA reads TGTGCCAGTCGACTAGCGGGAGAGGGCGAGCAGTACTTC. Translation gives CASRLAGEGEQYF.

The CDR3 sequence is CASRTTGELFF. CDR3 in DNA: TGCGCCAGCAGAACTACCGGGGAGCTGTTTTTT. The chain is built from TRBV4-1 and TRBJ2-2; D unclear. This CDR3 spans 11 amino acids. Germline loops: CDR1 MGHRA, CDR2 YSYEKL. The V end was cut by 6 bases, the J end by 5 bases, with 4 bases between.

The chain is built from TRBV28 and TRBJ2-1; 11 bases are a match to TRBD2. CDR3 length: 15 amino acids. CDR1 is MDHEN, CDR2 SYDVKM, per germline. The trim removed 8 bases at V and 5 bases at J, leaving 8 bases unmatched. CDR3 amino acids: CASGSGTSGNNEQFF. In DNA form, the CDR3 reads TGTGCCAGCGGGTCCGGGACTAGCGGAAACAATGAGCAGTTCTTC.

The V and J genes are TRBV30 and TRBJ2-7, with D perhaps given as TRBD1 or TRBD2 (6 bases each). Trimming took off 3 bases at V and 2 bases at J, with 14 bases between the two ends. The germline gives CDR1 GTSNPN, CDR2 SVGIG (reference sequence). The CDR3 sequence is 14 residues long. DNA for the CDR3: TGTGCCTGGAGGTCTGGGCGGGACACCTACGAGCAGTACTTC. Encoded protein: CAWRSGRDTYEQYF.

The rearrangement uses TRBV20-1 and TRBJ2-5; the D gene is possibly TRBD1 (6 bases). The CDR3 has 11 amino acids. Germline CDR1 and CDR2: DFQATT and SNEGSKA (reference sequence). The V and J ends lost 2 bases and 5 bases respectively, with 6 bases between them. CDR3 residues: CSARQGETQYF. CDR3 sequence (DNA): TGCAGTGCTAGACAGGGGGAGACCCAGTACTTC.

This rearrangement joins TRBV14 to TRBJ2-5; D is uncertain. V dropped 4 bases and J dropped 5 bases, with 14 bases sitting between them. This CDR3 spans 14 amino acids. The germline V gene encodes CDR1 SGHDN and CDR2 FVKESK. CDR3 in amino acids: CASSLSPARETQYF. CDR3 sequence (DNA): TGTGCCAGCAGCCTCTCACCCGCTAGGGAGACCCAGTACTTC.

In this sample, this clone turned up once. The chain joins TRBV5-6 to TRBJ2-1; D is unclear. The CDR3 covers 12 residues. CDR1 is SGHDT and CDR2 is YYEEEE in the germline V gene. V was clipped by 4 bases and J by 3 bases, with 5 bases between them. CDR3 bases: TGTGCCAGCAGCATTAGCTACAATGAGCAGTTCTTC. This sequence encodes CASSISYNEQFF.

The V call is TRBV20-1, the J call TRBJ2-7, with D tentatively TRBD1 (5 bases). The V gene's germline CDR1 is DFQATT and CDR2 SNEGSKA (reference sequence). V lost 3 bases and J lost 6, with 9 bases in between. This CDR3 has 11 residues. This CDR3 reads CSASRAGEQYF. The CDR3 nucleotides are TGCAGTGCTAGCAGGGCAGGCGAGCAGTACTTC.

The chain couples TRBV6-1 to TRBJ2-3; 11 bases are shared with TRBD2. The CDR3 contains 17 residues. The V and J ends lost 4 bases and 2 bases, in that order; junction bases with no gene match: 8. Per the germline V gene, CDR1 is MNHNS and CDR2 is SASEGT. CDR3 bases: TGTGCCAGCAGTGTCCTCGCTAGCGGGGGGATCACAGATACGCAGTATTTT. Its protein product is CASSVLASGGITDTQYF.

Only a few counts were recorded for this clone. This chain uses TRBV5-1 with TRBJ2-1, with D possibly called TRBD1 or TRBD2 (6 bases each). The CDR3 extends over 17 amino acids. Germline values: CDR1 SGHRS, CDR2 YFSETQ. The V end lost 0 bases, the J end lost 2 bases, and 15 bases lay between the germline ends. Here the CDR3 DNA reads TGCGCCAGCAGCTTGGTTTTGAAGGGGGGAACCTACAATGAGCAGTTCTTC. This codes for CASSLVLKGGTYNEQFF.

The chain combines TRBV19 with TRBJ1-1; D perhaps matches TRBD1 (6 bases). Germline V gene sequence: CDR1 LNHDA, CDR2 SQIVND (reference sequence). CDR3 size: 14 residues. The germline V and J ends were trimmed by 5 bases and 1 base, with 11 bases remaining between them. CDR3 sequence: CASSPRQENTEAFF. The CDR3 region has the DNA TGTGCCAGTAGTCCAAGACAGGAGAACACTGAAGCTTTCTTT. Using reference TRBV19 and TRBJ1-1 for the parts outside the CDR3, the full variable domain is DGGITQSPKYLFRKEGQNVTLSCEQNLNHDAMYWYRQDPGQGLRLIYYSQIVNDFQKGDIAEGYSVSREKKESFPLTVTSAQKNPTAFYLCASSPRQENTEAFFGQGTRLTVV.

The chain combines TRBV7-3 with TRBJ2-7; unclear D gene. Germline CDR1 and CDR2: SGHTA and FQGTGA. V dropped 6 bases and J dropped 3 bases, with 9 bases sitting between them. The CDR3 has 12 residues. The CDR3 region has the DNA TGTGCCAGCAGTTCACGTCGCTACGAGCAGTACTTC. The encoded protein is CASSSRRYEQYF.

V and J are TRBV2 and TRBJ2-3, with 9 bases lining up with TRBD2. Germline CDR1 is SNHLY and CDR2 is FYNNEI. Trimming at V came to 6 bases and at J to 1 base, leaving 5 bases not matched to a gene. CDR3 length equals 15 residues. The CDR3: CASRVAGAGTDTQYF. CDR3 coding DNA: TGTGCCAGCAGAGTAGCGGGAGCGGGCACAGATACGCAGTATTTT.